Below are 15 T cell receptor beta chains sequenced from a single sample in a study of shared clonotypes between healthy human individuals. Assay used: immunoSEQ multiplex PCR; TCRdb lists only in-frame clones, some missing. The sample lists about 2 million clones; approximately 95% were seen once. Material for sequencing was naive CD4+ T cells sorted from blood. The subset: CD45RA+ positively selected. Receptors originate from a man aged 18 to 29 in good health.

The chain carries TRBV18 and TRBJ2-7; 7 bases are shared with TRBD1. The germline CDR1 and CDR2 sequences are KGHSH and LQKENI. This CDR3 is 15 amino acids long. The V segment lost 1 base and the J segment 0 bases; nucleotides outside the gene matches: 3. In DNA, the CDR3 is TGTGCCAGCTCACCACTGGGGGACAGCTCCTACGAGCAGTACTTC. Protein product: CASSPLGDSSYEQYF.

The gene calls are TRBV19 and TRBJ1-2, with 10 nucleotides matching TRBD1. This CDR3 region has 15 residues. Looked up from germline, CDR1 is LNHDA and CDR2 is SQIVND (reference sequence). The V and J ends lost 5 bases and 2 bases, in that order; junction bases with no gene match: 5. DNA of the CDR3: TGTGCCAGTAGTCCGAGGGACAGGGGCAACTATGGCTACACCTTC. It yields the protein CASSPRDRGNYGYTF.

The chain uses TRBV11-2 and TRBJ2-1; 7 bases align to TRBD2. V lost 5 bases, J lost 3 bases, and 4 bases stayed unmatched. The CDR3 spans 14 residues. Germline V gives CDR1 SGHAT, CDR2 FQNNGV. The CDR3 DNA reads TGTGCCAGCAGCCATACGGGGGGCTACAATGAGCAGTTCTTC. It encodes CASSHTGGYNEQFF. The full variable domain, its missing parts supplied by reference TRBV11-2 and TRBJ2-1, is EAGVAQSPRYKIIEKRQSVAFWCNPISGHATLYWYQQILGQGPKLLIQFQNNGVVDDSQLPKDRFSAERLKGVDSTLKIQPAKLEDSAVYLCASSHTGGYNEQFFGPGTRLTVL.

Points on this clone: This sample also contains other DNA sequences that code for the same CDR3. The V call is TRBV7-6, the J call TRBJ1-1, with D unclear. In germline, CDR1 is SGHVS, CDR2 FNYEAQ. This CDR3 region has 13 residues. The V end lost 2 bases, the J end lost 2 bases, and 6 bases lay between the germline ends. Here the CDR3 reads CASSLRRNTEAFF. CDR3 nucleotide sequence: TGTGCCAGCAGCTTAAGGCGAAACACTGAAGCTTTCTTT.

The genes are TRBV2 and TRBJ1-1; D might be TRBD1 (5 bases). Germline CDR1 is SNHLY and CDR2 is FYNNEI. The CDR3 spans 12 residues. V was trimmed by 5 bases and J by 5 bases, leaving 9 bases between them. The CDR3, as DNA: TGTGCCAGCAGTCGTGGGACGACTGAAGCTTTCTTT. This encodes CASSRGTTEAFF.

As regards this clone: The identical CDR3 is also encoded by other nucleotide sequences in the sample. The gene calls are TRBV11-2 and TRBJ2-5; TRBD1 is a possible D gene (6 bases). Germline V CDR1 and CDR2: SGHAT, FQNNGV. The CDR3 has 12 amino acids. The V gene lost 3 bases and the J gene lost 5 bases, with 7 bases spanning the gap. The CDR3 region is CASSFRGETQYF. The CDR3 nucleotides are TGTGCCAGCAGCTTCAGGGGCGAGACCCAGTACTTC.

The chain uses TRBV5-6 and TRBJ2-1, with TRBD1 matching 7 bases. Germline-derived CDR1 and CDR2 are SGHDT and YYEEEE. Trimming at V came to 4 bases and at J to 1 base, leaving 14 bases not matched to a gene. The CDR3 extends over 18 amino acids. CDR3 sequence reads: CASSKTGKGFGSYNEQFF. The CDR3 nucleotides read TGTGCCAGCAGCAAGACAGGGAAAGGGTTTGGTTCCTACAATGAGCAGTTCTTC.

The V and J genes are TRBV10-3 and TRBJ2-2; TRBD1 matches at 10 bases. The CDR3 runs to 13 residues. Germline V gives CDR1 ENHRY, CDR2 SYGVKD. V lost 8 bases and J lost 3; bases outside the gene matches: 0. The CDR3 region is CAIGQGDTGELFF. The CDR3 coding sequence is TGTGCCATCGGACAGGGGGACACCGGGGAGCTGTTTTTT.

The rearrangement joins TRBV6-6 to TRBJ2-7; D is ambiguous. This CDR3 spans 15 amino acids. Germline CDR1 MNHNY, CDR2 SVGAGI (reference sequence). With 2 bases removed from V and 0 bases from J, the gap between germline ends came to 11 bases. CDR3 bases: TGTGCCAGCAGTTACGACGGCTTGAGCTCCTACGAGCAGTACTTC. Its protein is CASSYDGLSSYEQYF.

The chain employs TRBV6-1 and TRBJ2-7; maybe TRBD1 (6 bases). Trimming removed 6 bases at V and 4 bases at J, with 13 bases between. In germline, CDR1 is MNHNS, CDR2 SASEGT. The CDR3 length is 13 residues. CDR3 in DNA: TGTGCCAGCAGGGGGGACAACCGGTACGAGCAGTACTTC. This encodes CASRGDNRYEQYF.

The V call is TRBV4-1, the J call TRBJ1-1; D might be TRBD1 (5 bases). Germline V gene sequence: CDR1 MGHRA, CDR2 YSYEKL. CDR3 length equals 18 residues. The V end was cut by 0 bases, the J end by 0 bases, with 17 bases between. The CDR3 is CASSQDGPMAGMNTEAFF. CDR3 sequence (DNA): TGCGCCAGCAGCCAAGATGGGCCCATGGCAGGGATGAACACTGAAGCTTTCTTT.

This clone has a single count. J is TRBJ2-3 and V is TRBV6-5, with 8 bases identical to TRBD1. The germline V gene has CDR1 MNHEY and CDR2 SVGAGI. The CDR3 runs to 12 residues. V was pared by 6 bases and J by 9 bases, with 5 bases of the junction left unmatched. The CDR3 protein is CASSRDRSTQYF. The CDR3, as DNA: TGTGCCAGCAGCCGGGACAGGTCAACGCAGTATTTT.

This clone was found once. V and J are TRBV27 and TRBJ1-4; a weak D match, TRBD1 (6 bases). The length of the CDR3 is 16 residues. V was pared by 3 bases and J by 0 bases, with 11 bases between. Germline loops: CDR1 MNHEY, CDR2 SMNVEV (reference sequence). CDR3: CASSFGTPATNEKLFF. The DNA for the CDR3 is TGTGCCAGCAGTTTCGGGACACCAGCAACTAATGAAAAACTGTTTTTT.

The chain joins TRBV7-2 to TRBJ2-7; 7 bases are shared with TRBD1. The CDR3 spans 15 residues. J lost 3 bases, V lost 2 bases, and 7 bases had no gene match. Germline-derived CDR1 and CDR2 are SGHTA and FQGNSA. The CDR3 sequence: CASSLSTGTIYEQYF. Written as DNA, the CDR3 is TGTGCCAGCAGCTTATCGACAGGGACAATCTACGAGCAGTACTTC.

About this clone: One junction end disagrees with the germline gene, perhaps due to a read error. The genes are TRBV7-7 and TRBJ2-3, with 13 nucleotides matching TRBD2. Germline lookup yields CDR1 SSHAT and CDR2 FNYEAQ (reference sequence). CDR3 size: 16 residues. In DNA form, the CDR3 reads TGTGCTAGCAGCCGGGGACTAGCGGGAACCACAGATACGCAGTATTTT. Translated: CASSRGLAGTTDTQYF. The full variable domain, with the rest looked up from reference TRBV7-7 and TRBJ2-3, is GAGVSQSPRYKVTKRGQDVTLRCDPISSHATLYWYQQALGQGPEFLTYFNYEAQPDKSGLPSDRFSAERPEGSISTLTIQRTEQRDSAMYRCASSRGLAGTTDTQYFGPGTRLTVL.